This record looks at one T cell receptor beta chain sequence and its context. This CDR3 has 13 residues. CDR1 is MDHEN and CDR2 is SYDVKM in the germline V gene. V was pared by 5 bases and J by 4 bases, with 11 bases between. The treatment is: approximately 18 received Ad26.COV2.S at low or high dose, single or two shots; about 5 received placebo; per-sample allocation not given. Repertoires come from day 63 after the first vaccine or placebo injection. The data belong to a study of Ad26.COV2.S vaccination and SARS-CoV-2 variants. Assay used: immunoSEQ multiplex PCR; TCRdb lists only in-frame clones, some missing. The sample yields a few hundred thousand clones, 90% seen once.

The source was peripheral blood, collected in a trial of Ad26.COV2.S vaccine versus placebo. This TCR derives from a person aged 18 to 65 who received the Ad26.COV2.S COVID-19 vaccine or a placebo. V usage is TRBV28 and J usage is TRBJ1-1, with D tentatively TRBD1 (6 bases). The CDR3 region has the DNA TGTGCCAGCAGTCAACAGGGTTTCACTGAAGCTTTCTTT. The encoded protein is CASSQQGFTEAFF. Supplemented by reference TRBV28 and TRBJ1-1, the full variable domain reads DVKVTQSSRYLVKRTGEKVFLECVQDMDHENMFWYRQDPGLGLRLIYFSYDVKMKEKGDIPEGYSVSREKKERFSLILESASTNQTSMYLCASSQQGFTEAFFGQGTRLTVV.